This TCR beta chain was recovered during a study of blood T cell repertoires in COVID-19. As for the study in general: Samples representing acute and convalescent COVID-19 were sourced from the United States, Italy and Spain. T cells, B-cell-depleted T cells, or PBMCs supplied cDNA or gDNA.

Repertoires were generated with immunoSEQ multiplex PCR, while TCRdb's copy carries only in-frame clones and drops some. Of hundreds of thousands of clones listed, around nine tenths are singletons. Trimming shortened V by 4 bases and J by 4 bases, and 16 bases separated the two germline ends. The CDR3 loop spans 14 amino acids. CDR1 SQVTM and CDR2 ANQGSEA come from the germline V gene. Patients of the Seattle cohort, enrolled during active infection, were followed longitudinally. The sequencing input was peripheral blood. This rearrangement joins TRBV29-1 to TRBJ1-2; D is undetermined. The clonotype originates from a woman between 65 and 79 years old with COVID-19, enrolled during active disease. Written as DNA, the CDR3 is TGCAGCGTTGTAGCAAGCAATCCCTTCTATGGCTACACCTTC. It translates to CSVVASNPFYGYTF. Full variable domain (remainder filled in from reference TRBV29-1 and TRBJ1-2): SAVISQKPSRDICQRGTSLTIQCQVDSQVTMMFWYRQQPGQSLTLIATANQGSEATYESGFVIDKFPISRPNLTFSTLTVSNMSPEDSSIYLCSVVASNPFYGYTFGSGTRLTVV.